This TCR beta chain was observed in a study of spatial heterogeneity in lung cancer. Time point reported: sample taken at primary tumor resection. In each case, whole RNA from tumor, nontumor lung or frozen PBMC was sequenced unsorted. Study results and limitations: More often at tumor resection than at routine follow-up, ubiquitous expanded tumor TCRs were detected in the blood.

This clonotype was recorded a few times. Its antigen is undetermined. Trimming removed 1 base at V and 0 bases at J, with 1 base between. CDR3 size: 13 residues. Via MiXCR, TCRdb re-called the 5' RACE reads, giving one row per CDR3 protein. The sample holds some 50,000 distinct CDR3 sequences, 12% seen once. The V call is TRBV12-3 or TRBV12-4, the J call TRBJ1-5, with D hard to call. The TCR was taken from a female donor with early-stage non-small cell lung cancer. The sequenced sample was PBMCs, obtained at surgery. The CDR3 is CASSLVSNQPQHF. The CDR3 coding sequence is TGTGCCAGCAGTTTAGTTAGCAATCAGCCCCAGCATTTT.